The 4 T cell receptor beta chains below all came from one sample that was sequenced in a study of T cells in localized non-small cell lung cancer. Sequencing was performed with immunoSEQ multiplex PCR; in TCRdb, only in-frame clones are kept and a portion is missing. The sample carries 53,000 or so clones, 80% to 85% recorded once. Sample: peripheral blood mononuclear cells, taken before any cancer treatment. The receptors here all came from a man aged 35-75 years with stage III lung adenocarcinoma.

V usage is TRBV27 and J usage is TRBJ2-7; D possibly uses TRBD1 or TRBD2 (5 bases each). Germline V CDR1 and CDR2: MNHEY, SMNVEV (reference sequence). The CDR3 loop spans 14 amino acids. V was cut by 2 bases and J by 2 bases, with 10 bases left in between. Written as DNA, the CDR3 is TGTGCCAGCAGTTTAGAGAGGGGCCCCTACGAGCAGTACTTC. Translating it yields CASSLERGPYEQYF.

This rearrangement joins TRBV19 to TRBJ2-1; possibly TRBD2 for D (5 bases). The CDR3 consists of 15 residues. Trimming pared 9 bases from V and 7 bases from J, leaving 22 bases between. Looked up from germline, CDR1 is LNHDA and CDR2 is SQIVND (reference sequence). For the CDR3, the DNA is TGTGCCAGCAGAGTCAAGGGAGCCCAGATGAATGAGCAGTTCTTC. Translating it yields CASRVKGAQMNEQFF.

This chain connects TRBV2 to TRBJ2-7; 7 bases are a match to TRBD2. Per germline, CDR1 SNHLY and CDR2 FYNNEI. Trimming at V came to 6 bases and at J to 6 bases, leaving 8 bases not matched to a gene. The CDR3 is made up of 13 amino acids. The CDR3 is CASRPGTTSEQYF. CDR3 in DNA: TGTGCCAGCAGGCCAGGGACTACGTCCGAGCAGTACTTC.

The J gene is TRBJ1-2, the V gene TRBV5-4, with unresolved D. V lost 1 base and J 6 bases, leaving 10 bases between the germline ends. The CDR3 runs to 13 residues. CDR1 and CDR2 (germline): SGHNT, YYREEE (reference sequence). The CDR3 nucleotides are TGTGCCAGCAGCTTGACACGTCTCGATGGCTACACCTTC. It is translated as CASSLTRLDGYTF.